Sequencing of this TCR beta chain was carried out in a study of blood T cells in healthy people across ages. Sample-barcoded 5' priming and a J-beta primer mix drove a second PCR of about 6 to 12 cycles. In TCRdb, the 5' RACE reads were re-called with MiXCR into one record per CDR3 protein. The table has roughly 1,300,000 distinct CDR3 sequences, around 59% seen once; the top ten hold 5.5% to 8%. The CDR3 extends over 13 amino acids. CDR1 and CDR2 from the germline V gene are MGHRA and YSYEKL. Trimming shortened V by 3 bases and J by 5 bases, and 10 bases separated the two germline ends. The rearrangement links TRBV4-1 to TRBJ1-2; possibly TRBD1 for D (6 bases). Sequenced material: blood. The sequence was obtained from a man younger than 35 in good health. This CDR3 is CASSQWGAYGYTF. The CDR3, as DNA: TGCGCCAGCAGCCAGTGGGGGGCATATGGCTACACCTTC.